This entry lists 13 T cell receptor beta chains sequenced from one sample in a study of CD4+ T cells in melanoma. Profiling relied on immunoSEQ multiplex PCR, and the TCRdb table lists in-frame clones only, not all of them. The sample consists of 10,000 to 12,000 clones, over 60% of them appearing once. Sequenced input: cells from a culture (not recorded whether cultured in vitro). The receptors here all came from a human donor with melanoma.

J is TRBJ2-2 and V is TRBV4-1, with a tentative D call TRBD2 (6 bases). Germline V CDR1 and CDR2: MGHRA, YSYEKL. V gave up 1 base and J gave up 0 bases, with 21 bases separating them. CDR3 length: 20 residues. The CDR3 sequence is CASSQAQSRGLRPNTGELFF. CDR3 bases: TGCGCCAGCAGCCAAGCCCAGTCGAGGGGACTCCGACCGAACACCGGGGAGCTGTTTTTT.

This sequence joins TRBV18 and TRBJ1-1; the D gene is possibly TRBD1 (6 bases). Germline CDR1 reads KGHSH; CDR2 reads LQKENI. V shed 2 bases and J shed 0 bases, with 13 bases lying between them. The CDR3 consists of 16 residues. Here the CDR3 reads CASSPVSGGLNTEAFF. The CDR3 nucleotides are TGTGCCAGCTCACCAGTATCCGGGGGCCTGAACACTGAAGCTTTCTTT.

Sample share makes this clone medium-sized. This chain links TRBV5-1 with TRBJ1-4; no firm D call. The CDR3 is 15 amino acids. Trimming removed 4 bases at V and 7 bases at J, with 17 bases between. Germline V lookup: CDR1 SGHRS, CDR2 YFSETQ. In DNA, the CDR3 is TGCGCCAGCAGCCCCTGGGCAACTCCGGCTGAAAAACTGTTTTTT. Its protein product is CASSPWATPAEKLFF.

The gene calls are TRBV19 and TRBJ1-1; D may be TRBD1 (5 bases). Trimming removed 4 bases at V and 3 bases at J, with 9 bases between. This CDR3 spans 13 amino acids. Germline CDR1 is LNHDA and CDR2 is SQIVND (reference sequence). The CDR3 nucleotides read TGTGCCAGTAGTAGCCAGGGCGACACTGAAGCTTTCTTT. This sequence encodes CASSSQGDTEAFF.

The chain carries TRBV15 and TRBJ1-1; D gene ambiguous. The ends were cut back, 0 bases at V and 6 bases at J, with 11 bases in the middle. Germline CDR1 LNHNV, CDR2 YYDKDF (reference sequence). CDR3 length: 14 amino acids. This CDR3 is CATSRERREAEAFF. The CDR3 nucleotides read TGTGCCACCAGCAGAGAACGGCGGGAAGCTGAAGCTTTCTTT. The full variable domain, rest sourced from reference TRBV15 and TRBJ1-1, is DAMVIQNPRYQVTQFGKPVTLSCSQTLNHNVMYWYQQKSSQAPKLLFHYYDKDFNNEADTPDNFQSRRPNTSFCFLDIRSPGLGDTAMYLCATSRERREAEAFFGQGTRLTVV.

V usage is TRBV5-1 and J usage is TRBJ2-7; 8 nucleotides line up with TRBD1. Germline V lookup: CDR1 SGHRS, CDR2 YFSETQ. The V gene end was trimmed by 3 bases and the J gene end by 3 bases; junction bases not matched to a gene: 5. The CDR3 contains 14 residues. CDR3 protein: CASSSGQAVYEQYF. The CDR3, as DNA: TGCGCCAGCAGCTCGGGACAGGCCGTCTACGAGCAGTACTTC.

This chain joins TRBV25-1 and TRBJ2-1, with TRBD1 matching over 12 bases. The V segment lost 7 bases and the J segment 8 bases; nucleotides outside the gene matches: 15. This CDR3 region has 17 residues. Germline V lookup: CDR1 MGHDK, CDR2 SYGVNS. CDR3 in DNA: TGTGCCAGCACCCCAAAAGGGGGACAGGGGGCACTCTATGAGCAGTTCTTC. This sequence encodes CASTPKGGQGALYEQFF.

This clone was counted between two and nine times. The genes are TRBV5-1 and TRBJ1-6; no reliable D call. This CDR3 has 13 residues. V lost 4 bases and J lost 6, with 8 bases in between. Germline loops: CDR1 SGHRS, CDR2 YFSETQ. CDR3 loop: CASSPRGNSPLHF. The CDR3, as DNA: TGCGCCAGCAGCCCAAGAGGTAATTCACCCCTCCACTTT.

V and J are TRBV11-2 and TRBJ2-4; D is ambiguous. Trimming removed 4 bases from V and 7 bases from J, with 17 bases in between. Per the germline V gene, CDR1 is SGHAT and CDR2 is FQNNGV. CDR3 length: 15 amino acids. As DNA, the CDR3 is TGTGCCAGCAGCTCGATTACCGGCTCTGCCAACATTCAGTACTTC. This gives the protein CASSSITGSANIQYF.

The chain carries TRBV5-1 and TRBJ1-3; no clear D gene. This CDR3 spans 15 amino acids. Per the germline V gene, CDR1 is SGHRS and CDR2 is YFSETQ. V lost 0 bases, J lost 4 bases, and 11 bases lay in between. CDR3: CASSLDTSLGNTIYF. The CDR3 nucleotides read TGCGCCAGCAGCTTGGATACCTCCCTGGGAAACACCATATATTTT.

The rearrangement joins TRBV5-1 to TRBJ1-6, with D possibly matching TRBD1 (6 bases). Trimming took 4 bases from V and 5 from J, leaving 19 bases between them. This CDR3 region has 17 residues. Germline CDR1 SGHRS, CDR2 YFSETQ. Here the CDR3 DNA reads TGCGCCAGCAGCGGGGGCCGAGGACAGTTAAATAATTCACCCCTCCACTTT. It encodes CASSGGRGQLNNSPLHF. Drawing the rest from reference TRBV5-1 and TRBJ1-6, the complete variable domain is KAGVTQTPRYLIKTRGQQVTLSCSPISGHRSVSWYQQTPGQGLQFLFEYFSETQRNKGNFPGRFSGRQFSNSRSEMNVSTLELGDSALYLCASSGGRGQLNNSPLHFGNGTRLTVT.

The chain uses TRBV6-5 and TRBJ2-3, with 7 bases lining up with TRBD1. Germline values: CDR1 MNHEY, CDR2 SVGAGI. The CDR3 extends over 15 amino acids. Trimming removed 5 bases from V and 3 bases from J; junction bases left unmatched: 8. The chain's CDR3 is CASSRPGQKTDTQYF. CDR3 in DNA: TGTGCCAGCAGTCGTCCGGGACAGAAGACAGATACGCAGTATTTT.

This clone was recorded only once. The chain joins TRBV18 to TRBJ2-3, with D possibly called TRBD1 or TRBD2 (5 bases each). V was shortened by 3 bases and J by 2 bases, with 12 bases between the two germline ends. CDR1 KGHSH and CDR2 LQKENI come from the germline V gene. The CDR3 is 15 amino acids. The CDR3: CASSPRGRNTDTQYF. The CDR3 DNA reads TGTGCCAGCTCACCGAGGGGACGAAACACAGATACGCAGTATTTT.